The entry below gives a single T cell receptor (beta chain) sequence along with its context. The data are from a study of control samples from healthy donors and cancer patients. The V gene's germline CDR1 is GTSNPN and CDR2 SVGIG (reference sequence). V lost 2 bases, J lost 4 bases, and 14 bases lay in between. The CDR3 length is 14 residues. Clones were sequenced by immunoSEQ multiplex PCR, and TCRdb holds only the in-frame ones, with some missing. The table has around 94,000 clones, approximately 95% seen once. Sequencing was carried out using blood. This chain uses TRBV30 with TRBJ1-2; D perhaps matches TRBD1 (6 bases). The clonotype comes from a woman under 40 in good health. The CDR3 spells CAWSFSGQSYGYTF. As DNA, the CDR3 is TGTGCCTGGAGTTTTAGTGGACAGAGCTATGGCTACACCTTC.